The 22 T cell receptor beta chains below come from one sample, sequenced in a study of glioma-infiltrating T cells after dendritic cell vaccination. Only in-frame clones appear in the TCRdb table, and some are missing; sequencing was by immunoSEQ multiplex PCR. The table includes tens of thousands of clones, roughly four fifths detected once. Time point given: after dendritic cell vaccination, including at tumor progression/relapse. The sequenced sample was blood, obtained after dendritic cell vaccination. These receptors were obtained from a human donor with glioblastoma.

This chain uses TRBV2 with TRBJ2-7; TRBD1 might be the D (6 bases). Germline V gene sequence: CDR1 SNHLY, CDR2 FYNNEI. The CDR3 is 16 amino acids. V lost 6 bases and J lost 3, with 21 bases in between. The CDR3 region is CASSETIGTGNYEQYF. CDR3 DNA sequence: TGTGCCAGCAGCGAAACAATAGGTACAGGGAACTACGAGCAGTACTTC. The full variable domain, completed using reference TRBV2 and TRBJ2-7, is EPEVTQTPSHQVTQMGQEVILRCVPISNHLYFYWYRQILGQKVEFLVSFYNNEISEKSEIFDDQFSVERPDGSNFTLKIRSTKLEDSAMYFCASSETIGTGNYEQYFGPGTRLTVT.

The V and J genes are TRBV12-5 and TRBJ2-7; maybe TRBD1 (5 bases). Germline assignment: CDR1 LGHNT and CDR2 FRNRAP. Trimming left V 5 bases short and J 4 bases short, with 12 bases between. The CDR3 spans 13 residues. CDR3 in amino acids: CASGPGRTYEQYF. The CDR3 DNA reads TGTGCTAGTGGTCCCGGACGGACATACGAGCAGTACTTC.

The chain employs TRBV7-9 and TRBJ2-1; tentative D call: TRBD2 (6 bases). CDR1 SEHNR and CDR2 FQNEAQ come from the germline V gene (reference sequence). V dropped 6 bases and J dropped 3 bases, with 12 bases sitting between them. The CDR3 runs to 14 residues. DNA of the CDR3: TGTGCCAGCAGGACTGGGACTGACTACAATGAGCAGTTCTTC. This sequence encodes CASRTGTDYNEQFF.

The chain joins TRBV7-3 to TRBJ2-1; possible D gene TRBD2, 6 bases. Germline values: CDR1 SGHTA, CDR2 FQGTGA. The V end lost 5 bases, the J end lost 1 base, and 12 bases lay between the germline ends. This CDR3 spans 15 amino acids. In DNA form, the CDR3 reads TGTGCCAGCAGCCCCATAGCGGATTCCTACAATGAGCAGTTCTTC. Protein product: CASSPIADSYNEQFF.

The rearrangement uses TRBV29-1 and TRBJ1-5, with 7 bases aligning to TRBD1. CDR1 and CDR2 from the germline V gene are SQVTM and ANQGSEA. The ends lost 4 bases at V and 3 bases at J; junction bases unmatched: 6. CDR3 length equals 14 residues. The chain's CDR3 is CSVVTGKTNQPQHF. CDR3 sequence (DNA): TGCAGCGTTGTGACAGGGAAGACCAATCAGCCCCAGCATTTT.

A word on this clone: At one of its ends the junction is not consistent with the germline gene, which may arise from a read error. The gene calls are TRBV10-3 and TRBJ1-4, with 8 bases identical to TRBD1. CDR1 ENHRY and CDR2 SYGVKD come from the germline V gene. The CDR3 extends over 14 amino acids. DNA for the CDR3: TGTGCCATCAGGGGGGACAGGTCTAATGGAAAACTGTTTTTT. It is translated as CAIRGDRSNGKLFF.

The rearrangement joins TRBV4-1 to TRBJ2-7; 7 bases map to TRBD1. The CDR3 is 15 residues long. CDR1 MGHRA and CDR2 YSYEKL come from the germline V gene. After removal of 3 bases from V and 3 bases from J, the junction contained 8 bases not matched to a gene. The DNA for the CDR3 is TGCGCCAGCAGCCAGGGACCGGGACAGAACTACGAGCAGTACTTC. Translated: CASSQGPGQNYEQYF.

The chain combines TRBV29-1 with TRBJ2-3, with 9 bases that match TRBD2. Germline V gene lookup returns CDR1 SQVTM and CDR2 ANQGSEA. The trim removed 4 bases at V and 0 bases at J, leaving 5 bases unmatched. This CDR3 is 15 amino acids long. In DNA form, the CDR3 reads TGCAGCGTTGGCGGGACTAGCAAAAGCACAGATACGCAGTATTTT. This codes for CSVGGTSKSTDTQYF.

The chain recombines TRBV5-8 with TRBJ2-7; 12 nucleotides align to TRBD2. This CDR3 comprises 15 residues. Germline CDR1 and CDR2: SGHTS and YDEGEE. With 5 bases clipped from V and 2 bases from J, the junction kept 5 bases outside the gene matches. CDR3 amino acids: CASRYASGGAYEQYF. CDR3 DNA: TGTGCCAGCAGATACGCTAGCGGGGGGGCCTACGAGCAGTACTTC.

V and J are TRBV19 and TRBJ1-3; TRBD1 matches at 7 bases. Germline CDR1 and CDR2: LNHDA and SQIVND (reference sequence). The CDR3 sequence is 15 residues long. V lost 8 bases to trimming and J lost 0 bases; unmatched junction nucleotides: 7. In DNA form, the CDR3 reads TGTGCCAGTCTCACGGACAGGAGCTCTGGAAACACCATATATTTT. This encodes CASLTDRSSGNTIYF.

J is TRBJ1-5 and V is TRBV30, with D perhaps matching TRBD1 (6 bases). CDR3 length: 16 amino acids. V lost 2 bases, J lost 2 bases, and 16 bases lay in between. CDR1 and CDR2 from the germline V gene are GTSNPN and SVGIG (reference sequence). The CDR3: CAWSSRGAKGNQPQHF. The CDR3 DNA reads TGTGCCTGGAGTTCCCGGGGGGCTAAAGGCAATCAGCCCCAGCATTTT.

The chain couples TRBV4-1 to TRBJ2-2, with D hard to call. Germline lookup yields CDR1 MGHRA and CDR2 YSYEKL. The V end lost 1 base, the J end lost 4 bases, and 13 bases lay between the germline ends. This CDR3 is built from 16 residues. The CDR3 region is CASSQVGSPGTGELFF. The CDR3 DNA follows: TGCGCCAGCAGCCAAGTCGGTAGCCCGGGCACCGGGGAGCTGTTTTTT.

This clone has just one count. The CDR3 bases are TGTGCCAGCAGCTCGGACAGGGAAAACACAGATACGCAGTATTTT. This encodes CASSSDRENTDTQYF. The V and J genes are TRBV5-6 and TRBJ2-3, with 8 bases matching TRBD1. Trimming cost V 3 bases and J 2 bases; bases outside gene matches: 5. The CDR3 spans 15 residues. Germline V gives CDR1 SGHDT, CDR2 YYEEEE.

The chain carries TRBV5-1 and TRBJ2-3; TRBD2 agrees at 11 bases. Germline lookup yields CDR1 SGHRS and CDR2 YFSETQ. The junction had 15 bases not matched to a gene; V was cut back by 0 bases and J by 15 bases. CDR3 length: 16 amino acids. In DNA form, the CDR3 reads TGCGCCAGCAGCTTGGAGGCTAGCGGGGGGACCTCGGTAGAATATTTT. Translating gives CASSLEASGGTSVEYF.

The rearrangement uses TRBV7-2 and TRBJ2-3, with D hard to call. This CDR3 comprises 11 residues. Germline CDR1 is SGHTA and CDR2 is FQGNSA. Trimming cost V 6 bases and J 4 bases, with 5 bases left between them. Here the CDR3 reads CASSYSDTQYF. The CDR3 DNA reads as TGTGCCAGCAGTTACTCAGATACGCAGTATTTT.

The chain recombines TRBV4-1 with TRBJ2-5; possible D gene TRBD1, 5 bases. V lost 0 bases and J 5 bases, leaving 13 bases between the germline ends. Germline V gives CDR1 MGHRA, CDR2 YSYEKL. CDR3 size: 15 residues. The CDR3 region has the DNA TGCGCCAGCAGCCAAGATGACAGACGAGTCGAGACCCAGTACTTC. Amino acids: CASSQDDRRVETQYF.

The chain joins TRBV27 to TRBJ2-7; the match to TRBD2 covers 11 bases. The CDR3 has 13 amino acids. The germline V gene encodes CDR1 MNHEY and CDR2 SMNVEV (reference sequence). J gave up 6 bases and V 7 bases, and 5 bases lay outside the gene matches. CDR3 nucleotide sequence: TGTGCCAGCACTGGACTAGCGGGCGGCGAGCAGTACTTC. This gives the protein CASTGLAGGEQYF.

V and J are TRBV6-6 and TRBJ2-7; D possibly corresponds to TRBD2 (7 bases). V lost 10 bases and J lost 6, with 22 bases in between. Germline assignment: CDR1 MNHNY and CDR2 SVGAGI (reference sequence). This CDR3 contains 14 residues. The CDR3 protein is CATLEKGGAGEQYF. CDR3 in DNA: TGTGCCACCTTGGAGAAGGGGGGGGCGGGCGAGCAGTACTTC.

A few counts support this clone. The chain couples TRBV7-9 to TRBJ1-1, with D maybe TRBD1 (6 bases). Trimming left V 5 bases short and J 0 bases short, with 16 bases between. The CDR3 totals 16 residues. From germline, CDR1 is SEHNR and CDR2 FQNEAQ (reference sequence). In DNA, the CDR3 is TGTGCCAGCAGCGATCCACAGGGAACCATGAACACTGAAGCTTTCTTT. It is translated as CASSDPQGTMNTEAFF. The full variable domain, in which reference TRBV7-9 and TRBJ1-1 provide the parts outside the CDR3, is DTGVSQNPRHKITKRGQNVTFRCDPISEHNRLYWYRQTLGQGPEFLTYFQNEAQLEKSRLLSDRFSAERPKGSFSTLEIQRTEQGDSAMYLCASSDPQGTMNTEAFFGQGTRLTVV.

This clone was observed once. This sequence joins TRBV19 and TRBJ1-1; 8 bases match TRBD1. This CDR3 comprises 15 residues. With V trimmed by 5 bases and J by 2 bases, 7 bases remained unmatched. In germline, CDR1 is LNHDA, CDR2 SQIVND (reference sequence). CDR3 coding DNA: TGTGCCAGTAGTGAGACCGGACAGGGTAACACTGAAGCTTTCTTT. It codes for CASSETGQGNTEAFF.

This chain joins TRBV7-8 and TRBJ1-1, with a tentative D call TRBD1 (6 bases). The germline V gene encodes CDR1 SGHVS and CDR2 FQNEAQ. The V end was cut by 4 bases, the J end by 1 base, with 13 bases between. This CDR3 contains 15 residues. The chain's CDR3 is CASSSSADRNTEAFF. CDR3 bases: TGTGCCAGCAGCTCTTCAGCGGACAGGAACACTGAAGCTTTCTTT.

This clone was seen a few times. The J gene is TRBJ2-5, the V gene TRBV4-1; a possible D gene is TRBD1 (5 bases). This CDR3 has 14 amino acids. Trimming cost V 4 bases and J 2 bases, with 11 bases left between them. Germline CDR1 and CDR2: MGHRA and YSYEKL. The CDR3 DNA sequence: TGCGCCAGCAGCCTTGGGGCAGAGCAAGAGACCCAGTACTTC. Encoded protein: CASSLGAEQETQYF.